The 7 T cell receptor beta chains below come from one sample, sequenced in a study of blood T cell repertoires in COVID-19. Method: immunoSEQ multiplex PCR; TCRdb's copy keeps in-frame clones and lacks some. The data contain some 30,000 clones, approximately 86% of them singletons. Sequenced input: peripheral blood. The receptor set was obtained from a human donor in a cohort sampled during active COVID-19. The donor label of this sample is uncertain.

The gene calls are TRBV6-5 and TRBJ2-1; a possible D gene is TRBD2 (6 bases). V lost 2 bases, J lost 7 bases, and 15 bases lay in between. CDR1 and CDR2 (germline): MNHEY, SVGAGI. This CDR3 has 15 residues. This chain's CDR3 is CASSYQVTSQNEQFF. CDR3 DNA: TGTGCCAGCAGTTACCAAGTCACTAGCCAGAATGAGCAGTTCTTC.

This sequence joins TRBV6-4 and TRBJ2-1; 9 bases are shared with TRBD2. V lost 4 bases to trimming and J lost 3 bases; unmatched junction nucleotides: 4. Looked up from germline, CDR1 is MRHNA and CDR2 is SNTAGT. This CDR3 spans 15 amino acids. This CDR3 is CASSGAGGSYNEQFF. Here the CDR3 DNA reads TGTGCCAGCAGTGGAGCGGGAGGTAGCTACAATGAGCAGTTCTTC.

J is TRBJ2-1 and V is TRBV30; D is undetermined. V was cut by 4 bases and J by 7 bases, with 8 bases left in between. Germline CDR1 is GTSNPN and CDR2 is SVGIG (reference sequence). This CDR3 is built from 11 residues. The CDR3 nucleotides read TGTGCCTGGAATTTTCTGAATGAGCAGTTCTTC. As protein: CAWNFLNEQFF.

This clone came up once. V and J are TRBV5-1 and TRBJ2-2; D gene unclear. Germline lookup yields CDR1 SGHRS and CDR2 YFSETQ. CDR3 size: 13 residues. Trimming left V 2 bases short and J 6 bases short, with 8 bases between. CDR3 sequence reads: CASSFRVAGELFF. The CDR3 region has the DNA TGCGCCAGCAGCTTTCGGGTTGCCGGGGAGCTGTTTTTT.

This rearrangement joins TRBV10-1 to TRBJ2-1; 7 bases match TRBD1. Losses at the gene ends were 8 bases for V and 8 bases for J; bases not matched to a gene: 9. CDR1 is WNHNN and CDR2 is SYGVQD in the germline V gene (reference sequence). This CDR3 comprises 13 residues. The CDR3 nucleotides read TGCGCCAGCGGCTTACAGGGGTCCCATGAGCAGTTCTTC. Protein product: CASGLQGSHEQFF.

This clone was detected only a few times. The chain has TRBV24-1 and TRBJ2-3; TRBD2 aligns across 8 bases. J was trimmed by 5 bases and V by 5 bases; bases with no gene match: 5. Germline CDR1 KGHDR, CDR2 SFDVKD. The CDR3 sequence is 14 residues long. The CDR3 reads CATSVAGLGDTQYF. The CDR3 DNA reads as TGTGCCACCAGTGTAGCGGGACTTGGAGATACGCAGTATTTT.

The chain carries TRBV11-2 and TRBJ2-7; TRBD2 is a possible D gene (6 bases). The CDR3 sequence is 14 residues long. CDR1 is SGHAT, CDR2 FQNNGV, per germline. V was clipped by 4 bases and J by 0 bases, with 10 bases between them. CDR3 amino acids: CASSYSGSSYEQYF. The CDR3 DNA reads as TGTGCCAGCAGCTACAGCGGGTCCTCCTACGAGCAGTACTTC.